This T cell receptor beta chain came from a study of technical replicates of blood from several donors. Measured with immunoSEQ multiplex PCR; TCRdb has only the in-frame clones, and not every one. The sample lists fewer than 80,000 clones; 80% to 90% were seen once. Only a few counts were recorded for this clone. Sample: PBMCs. The source of this sequence is a human donor in good health. Some clones in this sample may be carry-over from other donors' samples.

The chain's CDR3 is CASSATGDEQYF. The CDR3 DNA reads as TGTGCCAGCAGTGCAACAGGGGACGAGCAGTACTTC. The genes are TRBV2 and TRBJ2-7, with 7 bases identical to TRBD1. There are 12 residues in the CDR3. CDR1 and CDR2 (germline): SNHLY, FYNNEI. The V gene end was trimmed by 4 bases and the J gene end by 5 bases; junction bases not matched to a gene: 2.